This paragraph covers one T cell receptor (beta chain) sequence. Its specificity is unknown. The data originate from a study of CD8+CD57+ T cells in acquired aplastic anemia. Previously, flow cytometry had revealed CD8+CD57+ cell expansion in the patients chosen for sequencing. Germline loops: CDR1 SEHNR, CDR2 FQNEAQ (reference sequence). The V end lost 4 bases, the J end lost 2 bases, and 22 bases lay between the germline ends. The CDR3 loop spans 18 amino acids. The study, taken as a whole, reports: Patients shared some 29 CD8+ CDR3 sequences with controls.

TCR beta VDJ and CDR3 profiling used genomic DNA as template. MiXCR, run by TCRdb on the reads, gives a single entry per CDR3 protein. The data show just over 200,000 distinct CDR3 sequences, with roughly 60% seen just once and about 60% held by the top ten. This chain joins TRBV7-9 and TRBJ2-3, with D perhaps TRBD1 or TRBD2 (5 bases each). Sample: sorted CD4+, CD8+, or CD8+CD57+ T cells (not recorded which) from PBMCs. This receptor was taken from a human donor with aplastic anemia. DNA of the CDR3: TGTGCCAGCAGCTCTACAGGTTGGGGAGCTATATCCACAGATACGCAGTATTTT. This sequence encodes CASSSTGWGAISTDTQYF.